This TCR beta chain was recorded in a study of blood T cell repertoires in COVID-19 (dated by TCRdb to about 2020). Notes on the research overall: Samples from collaborators originated in the United States, Italy and Spain and spanned both the acute and convalescent phases of COVID-19. The material from the prospective study consisted of cDNA or gDNA derived from T cells, B-cell-depleted T cells, or PBMCs. The dataset comprised deeply sampled blood TCRbeta repertoires from subjects exposed to, actively infected with, or recovered from COVID-19. The repertoires were made available in a free public database intended to serve as a resource for research on the immune response to SARS-CoV-2. The samples were drawn from the first 160 participants of the ongoing ImmuneRACE study and from roughly 1,300 subjects provided by 6 global collaborators. Nearly every sample came with metadata listing a de-identified subject ID, COVID-19 status, age in years and sex. Where HLA class I and class II types were available, the types were taken from metadata supplied by the sample provider, not from assay-based typing.

Paper-wide results and their limitations: The amount of clinical and demographic metadata varied by source and participant and was provided uncurated.

For CDR1 and CDR2, the germline V gene lists SGHTA and FQGNSA. Including cysteine and phenylalanine, the CDR3 has 13 amino acids. Only the CDR3 region is kept as DNA, spanning 39 bases read in frame from base 1. The immunoSEQ Assay, a bias-controlled multiplex PCR, was used to amplify TCRbeta CDR3 regions from genomic DNA. In the original analysis: Nucleated cell counts per sample were estimated from amplification of reference gene primers within the assay. Sequence reads were collapsed and filtered to measure the absolute abundance of every unique TCRbeta CDR3 rearrangement. Productive Simpson clonality was computed per sample as the square root of Simpson's diversity index over productive rearrangements. This is the immuneACCESS table as TCRdb keeps it, with only in-frame sequences that have V and J called. A part of the clones is gone; compared with another copy, unresolved V genes explain less than half, and the rest is unexplained. The DNA gave D and trimming, while V, J and clone size come from that table. The sample records fewer than 150,000 clones, 88% of which are singletons. Around 28% of the sample comes from the top ten.

Each collaborating institution followed its own protocols to collect whole blood in K2EDTA tubes. For TCRbeta analysis, collaborator samples were shipped as frozen whole blood, as isolated PBMCs, or as DNA extracted from either sample type. About this clone: Which antigen it targets is not known. Base qualities are missing; no much larger clone stands one base away.

The clonotype comes from a human donor in a cohort sampled during active COVID-19. The chain was built from TRBV7-2 and TRBJ2-5; TRBD1 fits 8 bases in the junction. With the DNA end fitting TRBJ2-7 better, the J assignment may be wrong. Sequencing was performed on peripheral blood. This receptor carries the CDR3 CAVRRTGSYEQYF. The nucleotide sequence is given as TGTGCCGTCCGTCGGACAGGGAGCTACGAGCAGTACTTC.